The rows below give T cell receptor beta chains drawn from one sample of a study of cytomegalovirus exposure and HLA in healthy donors. Only in-frame clones appear in the TCRdb table, and some are missing; sequencing was by immunoSEQ multiplex PCR. Among more than 110,000 clones listed, 88% were seen once. Source material: PBMCs. These receptors were obtained from a woman in her late teens or twenties in good health and CMV-seropositive. The CDR3 runs from the conserved cysteine through the conserved F or W. The D gene is left open where the match is weak. Some rows mark clone size as missing; the rest say once, few, many or name a class of expanded clone.

D gene	clone size	V gene	J gene	CDR3 protein	CDR3 DNA
.	.	TRBV28	TRBJ1-5	CASSLKRGYQPQHF	TGTGCCAGCAGTTTAAAGCGGGGGTATCAGCCCCAGCATTTT
.	.	TRBV7-9	TRBJ2-7	CASSLVVGGPDASYEQYF	TGTGCCAGCAGCTTAGTCGTAGGTGGGCCTGACGCCTCCTACGAGCAGTACTTC
.	.	TRBV28	TRBJ1-5	CAIQAGDQPQHF	TGTGCCATCCAGGCGGGGGACCAGCCCCAGCATTTT
TRBD2	.	TRBV28	TRBJ2-6	CASNGGGSSGANVLTF	TGTGCCAGCAATGGCGGGGGGTCCTCTGGGGCCAACGTCCTGACTTTC
TRBD2	.	TRBV15	TRBJ2-7	CATSGLAGVLYEQYF	TGTGCCACCAGCGGACTAGCGGGAGTCCTCTACGAGCAGTACTTC
.	.	TRBV7-8	TRBJ1-6	CASSRTHSNPLLNSPLHF	TGTGCCAGCAGCCGAACTCATAGCAACCCCCTATTGAATTCACCCCTCCACTTT
.	.	TRBV6-1	TRBJ2-1	CASSVAGLAPNEQFF	TGTGCCAGCAGTGTTGCCGGGCTAGCTCCCAATGAGCAGTTCTTC
TRBD1	.	TRBV6-5	TRBJ1-2	CASSVQGDYGYTF	TGTGCCAGCAGTGTACAGGGGGACTATGGCTACACCTTC
TRBD1	.	TRBV12-5	TRBJ2-2	CASGLMTGVVGELFF	TGTGCTAGTGGTTTGATGACAGGGGTTGTCGGGGAGCTGTTTTTT
TRBD1	.	TRBV10-3	TRBJ1-5	CATGTGMSNQPQHF	TGTGCCACCGGGACAGGAATGAGCAATCAGCCCCAGCATTTT
.	once	TRBV10-3	TRBJ1-1	CAISESEAGRGTEAFF	TGTGCCATCAGTGAGTCGGAGGCGGGCAGGGGAACTGAAGCTTTCTTT
.	.	TRBV28	TRBJ1-1	CASSLRRVNTEAFF	TGTGCCAGCAGTTTGCGCAGGGTGAACACTGAAGCTTTCTTT
.	.	TRBV14	TRBJ1-2	CASSQDWYVSGYTF	TGTGCCAGCAGCCAAGATTGGTACGTGAGTGGCTACACCTTC
TRBD2	.	TRBV4-1	TRBJ2-1	CASSQVTSGYNEQFF	TGCGCCAGCAGCCAAGTGACTAGCGGATACAATGAGCAGTTCTTC
.	.	TRBV7-9	TRBJ2-2	CASSLGQGTGELFF	TGTGCCAGCAGCTTAGGCCAGGGAACCGGGGAGCTGTTTTTT
TRBD1	.	TRBV28	TRBJ2-7	CASSTLGQVGYEQYF	TGTGCCAGCAGTACGCTCGGACAGGTCGGGTACGAGCAGTACTTC
TRBD1	.	TRBV18	TRBJ2-3	CASSPRPGTGGRASTDTQYF	TGTGCCAGCTCACCACGTCCCGGGACAGGGGGCCGGGCTTCCACAGATACGCAGTATTTT
.	.	TRBV29-1	TRBJ1-5	CSVEDGYSNQPQHF	TGCAGCGTTGAAGACGGTTATAGCAATCAGCCCCAGCATTTT
TRBD1	once	TRBV4-2	TRBJ1-5	CASSQGTGSNQPQHF	TGTGCCAGCAGCCAGGGGACAGGGAGCAATCAGCCCCAGCATTTT
TRBD1	.	TRBV6-1	TRBJ2-1	CASSEVGTGQHEQFF	TGTGCCAGCAGTGAAGTGGGGACAGGGCAACATGAGCAGTTCTTC
.	.	TRBV28	TRBJ1-2	CASSSTGTYGYTF	TGTGCCAGCAGTTCGACGGGAACGTATGGCTACACCTTC
TRBD1	.	TRBV28	TRBJ1-1	CASSRPGTGSEAFF	TGTGCCAGCAGCCGTCCCGGGACAGGTTCCGAAGCTTTCTTT
.	.	TRBV5-1	TRBJ2-7	CASRSTGEQYF	TGCGCCAGCAGGAGTACGGGGGAGCAGTACTTC
TRBD2	once	TRBV18	TRBJ2-3	CASSWGAASGGAVKDTQYF	TGTGCCAGCTCATGGGGAGCGGCTAGCGGGGGGGCCGTTAAAGATACGCAGTATTTT
.	.	TRBV28	TRBJ1-1	CASSPRLGGEAFF	TGTGCCAGCAGTCCCCGCTTGGGGGGTGAAGCTTTCTTT
TRBD1	.	TRBV28	TRBJ1-6	CASSWTGSRHSPLHF	TGTGCCAGCAGTTGGACAGGGAGTAGACATTCACCCCTCCACTTT
.	.	TRBV9	TRBJ1-3	CASSAAGLSSGNTIYF	TGTGCCAGCAGCGCCGCAGGCCTTAGCTCTGGAAACACCATATATTTT
TRBD2	once	TRBV7-7	TRBJ2-5	CASSLSPAGGETQYF	TGTGCTAGCAGCTTAAGCCCTGCCGGGGGGGAGACCCAGTACTTC
TRBD1	.	TRBV28	TRBJ1-1	CASSWTGRTEAFF	TGTGCCAGCAGTTGGACAGGGAGAACTGAAGCTTTCTTT